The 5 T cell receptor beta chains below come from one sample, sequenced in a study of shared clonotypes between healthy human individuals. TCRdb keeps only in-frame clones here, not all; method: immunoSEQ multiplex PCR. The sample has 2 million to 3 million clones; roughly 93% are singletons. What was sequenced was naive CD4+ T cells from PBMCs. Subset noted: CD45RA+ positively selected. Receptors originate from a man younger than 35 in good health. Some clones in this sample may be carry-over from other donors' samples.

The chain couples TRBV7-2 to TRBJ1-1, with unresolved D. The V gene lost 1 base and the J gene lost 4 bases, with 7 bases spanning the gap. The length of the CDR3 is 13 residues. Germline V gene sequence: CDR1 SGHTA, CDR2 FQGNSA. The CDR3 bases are TGTGCCAGCAGCTTAGTGGCGGGCACTGAAGCTTTCTTT. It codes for CASSLVAGTEAFF.

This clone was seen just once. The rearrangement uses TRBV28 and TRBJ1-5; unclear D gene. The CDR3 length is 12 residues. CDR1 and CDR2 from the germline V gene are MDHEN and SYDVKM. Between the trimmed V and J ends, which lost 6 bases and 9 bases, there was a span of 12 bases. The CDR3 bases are TGTGCCAGCAGCCCCGTTGGAGGGCCCCAGCATTTT. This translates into CASSPVGGPQHF.

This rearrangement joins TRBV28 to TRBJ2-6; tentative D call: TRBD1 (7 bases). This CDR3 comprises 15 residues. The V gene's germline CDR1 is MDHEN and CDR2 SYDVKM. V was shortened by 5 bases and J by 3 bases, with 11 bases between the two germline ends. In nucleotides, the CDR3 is TGTGCCAGCAGTCCAGGGGGAGGTGGGGCCAACGTCCTGACTTTC. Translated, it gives CASSPGGGGANVLTF.

DNA for the CDR3: TGCGCCAGCAGAGTCAAGGACCGAGCGAACACTGAAGCTTTCTTT. Its protein is CASRVKDRANTEAFF. J is TRBJ1-1 and V is TRBV10-2, with no clear D. The CDR3 loop spans 15 amino acids. The germline gives CDR1 WSHSY, CDR2 SAAADI. V gave up 6 bases and J gave up 1 base, with 15 bases separating them.

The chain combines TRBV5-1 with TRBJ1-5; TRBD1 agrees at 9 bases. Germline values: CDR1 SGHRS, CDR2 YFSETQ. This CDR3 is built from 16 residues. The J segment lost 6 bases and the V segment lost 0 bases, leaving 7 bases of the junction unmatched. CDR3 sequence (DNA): TGCGCCAGCAGCTTGGCAGCCGGGACAGGGATTCAGCCCCAGCATTTT. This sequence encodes CASSLAAGTGIQPQHF.